A selection of T cell receptor beta chains follows, all from one sample in a study of CD8+ T cells in alopecia areata. Sequenced by immunoSEQ multiplex PCR; TCRdb stores in-frame clones only, minus some. The sample contains 100,000 to 150,000 clones, around 50% of which appear only once. Sequencing was performed on NKG2D-low CD8+ T cells sorted from blood. These receptors all stem from a human donor with alopecia areata. Both conserved end residues are part of each CDR3. A D gene is named only where the DNA matches it firmly. Expanded clones are given a class, and other clones once, few, many or no size at all.

D: TRBD1; size: NA; J: TRBJ2-7; V: TRBV2; CDR3: CASIQGAYEQYF; DNA: TGTGCCAGCATCCAGGGGGCCTACGAGCAGTACTTC
D: NA; size: few; J: TRBJ1-2; V: TRBV7-2; CDR3: CASSAYRDGYTF; DNA: TGTGCCAGCAGCGCCTACAGGGATGGCTACACCTTC
D: TRBD2; size: NA; J: TRBJ2-1; V: TRBV30; CDR3: CAWSSGARNEQFF; DNA: TGTGCCTGGAGTAGCGGGGCGAGAAATGAGCAGTTCTTC
D: NA; size: NA; J: TRBJ1-6; V: TRBV5-1; CDR3: CASSSSPGTAPLHF; DNA: TGCGCCAGCAGCTCAAGTCCCGGGACCGCACCCCTCCACTTT
D: TRBD1; size: few; J: TRBJ2-7; V: TRBV29-1; CDR3: CSVDYATGNRYEQYF; DNA: TGCAGCGTTGATTATGCGACAGGGAACCGCTACGAGCAGTACTTC
D: NA; size: NA; J: TRBJ1-4; V: TRBV28; CDR3: CASAELDLNEKLFF; DNA: TGTGCCAGTGCCGAGTTGGATCTCAATGAAAAACTGTTTTTT
D: NA; size: NA; J: TRBJ2-3; V: TRBV6-6; CDR3: CASSRVLGTDTQYF; DNA: TGTGCCAGCAGCCGAGTTTTAGGCACAGATACGCAGTATTTT
D: NA; size: few; J: TRBJ2-7; V: TRBV29-1; CDR3: CSVPATGSYEQYF; DNA: TGCAGCGTTCCCGCGACAGGTTCCTACGAGCAGTACTTC
D: TRBD1; size: NA; J: TRBJ1-1; V: TRBV5-4; CDR3: CASSLTGEEAFF; DNA: TGTGCCAGCAGCTTGACAGGGGAAGAAGCTTTCTTT
D: NA; size: NA; J: TRBJ1-2; V: TRBV29-1; CDR3: CSVGGEHGYTF; DNA: TGCAGCGTTGGGGGAGAGCATGGCTACACCTTC
D: TRBD1; size: NA; J: TRBJ2-7; V: TRBV4-1; CDR3: CASSHGTGRLQEQYF; DNA: TGCGCCAGCAGCCACGGGACAGGGCGGCTTCAAGAGCAGTACTTC
D: TRBD1; size: NA; J: TRBJ2-1; V: TRBV9; CDR3: CASSVGQGVNEQFF; DNA: TGTGCCAGCAGCGTAGGACAGGGCGTCAATGAGCAGTTCTTC
D: NA; size: NA; J: TRBJ2-3; V: TRBV5-1; CDR3: CASSSLPADTQYF; DNA: TGCGCCAGCAGCTCGTTACCGGCAGATACGCAGTATTTT
D: NA; size: few; J: TRBJ2-3; V: TRBV4-3; CDR3: CASSPGERDTQYF; DNA: TGCGCCAGCAGCCCGGGCGAGCGGGATACGCAGTATTTT
D: TRBD1; size: NA; J: TRBJ2-7; V: TRBV2; CDR3: CASGQASYEQYF; DNA: TGTGCCAGCGGACAGGCCTCCTACGAGCAGTACTTC
D: NA; size: NA; J: TRBJ2-1; V: TRBV4-3; CDR3: CASSQPSGEQFF; DNA: TGCGCCAGCAGCCAACCCTCCGGGGAGCAGTTCTTC
D: TRBD1; size: NA; J: TRBJ2-7; V: TRBV29-1; CDR3: CSVEADRVEQYF; DNA: TGCAGCGTCGAGGCGGACAGGGTCGAGCAGTACTTC